The 8 T cell receptor beta chains below were found in one sample sequenced in a study of T-cell reconstitution after alpha-beta-depleted transplantation in children. For TCRbeta, the library was prepared with unique molecular identifiers. TCRdb reprocessed the PCR reads via MiXCR and lists one record per CDR3 protein. The sample records about 400,000 distinct CDR3 sequences, about 20% being singletons. The sequencing used PBMCs from the stem cell graft donor, collected from the stem cell graft. The receptors come from a human donor who donated a stem cell graft to a child with acute myeloid leukemia.

The chain recombines TRBV5-4 with TRBJ2-6, with D perhaps TRBD1 (7 bases). Germline-derived CDR1 and CDR2 are SGHNT and YYREEE (reference sequence). Trimming took off 3 bases at V and 0 bases at J, with 10 bases between the two ends. This CDR3 has 16 amino acids. The CDR3, as DNA: TGTGCCAGCAGCTGGGGGGACAGCTCTGGGGCCAACGTCCTGACTTTC. Amino acids: CASSWGDSSGANVLTF.

This clonotype was counted at least ten times. The chain uses TRBV20-1 and TRBJ2-4; the match to TRBD1 covers 8 bases. The germline gives CDR1 DFQATT, CDR2 SNEGSKA (reference sequence). This CDR3 spans 13 amino acids. The J segment lost 4 bases and the V segment lost 7 bases, leaving 6 bases of the junction unmatched. The CDR3 DNA reads TGCAGTGGGGAATGGACAGGGAAAAACATTCAGTACTTC. Translated: CSGEWTGKNIQYF.

This chain connects TRBV3-1 to TRBJ1-6; maybe TRBD1 (5 bases). The germline V gene has CDR1 LGHDT and CDR2 YNNKEL (reference sequence). This CDR3 contains 16 residues. Trimming took 4 bases from V and 9 from J, leaving 19 bases between them. This CDR3 reads CASSLSVGRVGSPLHF. In DNA form, the CDR3 reads TGTGCCAGCAGCCTCTCCGTCGGCAGGGTCGGTTCACCCCTCCACTTT.

This clonotype showed up many times. The rearrangement links TRBV6-4 to TRBJ2-1, with D uncertain. The germline CDR1 and CDR2 sequences are MRHNA and SNTAGT. V dropped 6 bases and J dropped 8 bases, with 11 bases sitting between them. The CDR3 has 12 amino acids. CDR3 DNA sequence: TGTGCCAGCAGCCCGGGTGGCGATGAGCAGTTCTTC. Amino acid sequence: CASSPGGDEQFF.

The CDR3 region is CASSFMGLAVYEQYF. The CDR3 DNA reads as TGTGCCAGCAGTTTTATGGGACTAGCGGTCTACGAGCAGTACTTC. The chain has TRBV12-3 or TRBV12-4 and TRBJ2-7; TRBD2 agrees at 11 bases. V shed 3 bases and J 3 bases; nucleotides not matched to a gene: 4. CDR3 size: 15 residues.

The chain links TRBV7-2 to TRBJ2-1, with 9 bases lining up with TRBD2. Unmatched junction bases numbered 10, after V lost 2 bases and J lost 5 bases. The CDR3 loop spans 17 amino acids. In germline, CDR1 is SGHTA, CDR2 FQGNSA. CDR3 DNA sequence: TGTGCCAGCAGCTTAAGCCTGTCTAGCGGGATAAACAATGAGCAGTTCTTC. Translating it yields CASSLSLSSGINNEQFF.

J is TRBJ2-1 and V is TRBV28; D may be TRBD2 (5 bases). The CDR3 is 12 residues long. Trimming shortened V by 5 bases and J by 8 bases, and 10 bases separated the two germline ends. The V gene's germline CDR1 is MDHEN and CDR2 SYDVKM. In DNA form, the CDR3 reads TGTGCCAGCAGTAAACTAGGGTATGAGCAGTTCTTC. The encoded protein is CASSKLGYEQFF.

This chain uses TRBV29-1 with TRBJ2-1, with 8 bases aligning to TRBD2. CDR3 length: 15 amino acids. With 4 bases clipped from V and 2 bases from J, the junction kept 7 bases outside the gene matches. Germline CDR1 is SQVTM and CDR2 is ANQGSEA. The DNA of the CDR3 is TGCAGCGTTGCCCTCAGACTAGCGCCCTACAATGAGCAGTTCTTC. This encodes CSVALRLAPYNEQFF.